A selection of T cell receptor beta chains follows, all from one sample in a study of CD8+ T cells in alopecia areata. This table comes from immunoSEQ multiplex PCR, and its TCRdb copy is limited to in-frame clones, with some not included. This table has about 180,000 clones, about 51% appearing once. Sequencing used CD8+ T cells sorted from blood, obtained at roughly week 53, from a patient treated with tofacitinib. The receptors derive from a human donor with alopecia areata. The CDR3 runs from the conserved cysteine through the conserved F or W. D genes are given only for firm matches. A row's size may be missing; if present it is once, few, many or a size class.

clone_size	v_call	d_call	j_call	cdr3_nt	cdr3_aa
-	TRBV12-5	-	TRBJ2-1	TGTGCTAGTAGCGGGCACAATGAGCAGTTCTTC	CASSGHNEQFF
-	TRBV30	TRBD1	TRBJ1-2	TGTGCCTGGAGCCTTGGACAGGGATTCTACACCTTC	CAWSLGQGFYTF
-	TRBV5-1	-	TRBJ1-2	TGCGCCAGCAGCTTGGTGGGGGCAGAAGACTATGGCTACACCTTC	CASSLVGAEDYGYTF
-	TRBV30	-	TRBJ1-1	TGTGCCTGGTTCTCCCCACCGATGAACACTGAAGCTTTCTTT	CAWFSPPMNTEAFF
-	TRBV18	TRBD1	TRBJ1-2	TGTGCCAGCTCACCACCGGGACAGAATAACTATGGCTACACCTTC	CASSPPGQNNYGYTF
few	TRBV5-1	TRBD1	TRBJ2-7	TGCGCCAGCAGCTTGGAAGTCGACAGGGGGCTGGTCGAGCAGTACTTC	CASSLEVDRGLVEQYF
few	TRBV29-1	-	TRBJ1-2	TGCAGCGTTGAAGGGGAGGGGGTGAGGGGCTACACCTTC	CSVEGEGVRGYTF
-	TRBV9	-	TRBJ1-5	TGTGCCAGCAGCATGGGACCAGGCGATCAGCCCCAGCATTTT	CASSMGPGDQPQHF
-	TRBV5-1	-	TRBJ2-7	TGCGCCAGCAGCCAGACCCGGGAAACCTCCTACGAGCAGTACTTC	CASSQTRETSYEQYF
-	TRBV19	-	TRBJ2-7	TGTGCCAGTATGGTCTCGGGTGAATCCTACGAGCAGTACTTC	CASMVSGESYEQYF
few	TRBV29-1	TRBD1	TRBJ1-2	TGCAGCGTTGAAGAGTGGGCGACAGGGATTCAGAACTATGGCTACACCTTC	CSVEEWATGIQNYGYTF
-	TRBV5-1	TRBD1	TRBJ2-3	TGCGCCAGCAGCTTGGACAGGGGGGTAGATACGCAGTATTTT	CASSLDRGVDTQYF
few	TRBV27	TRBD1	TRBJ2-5	TGTGCCAGCAGTTTAACAGGGGTTTTAGAGACCCAGTACTTC	CASSLTGVLETQYF
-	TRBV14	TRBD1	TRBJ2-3	TGTGCCAGCAGCAAAGGACAGGCCAACACAGATACGCAGTATTTT	CASSKGQANTDTQYF
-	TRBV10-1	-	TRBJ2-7	TGCGCCAGCAGTGATATCGGAAGCTACGAGCAGTACTTC	CASSDIGSYEQYF
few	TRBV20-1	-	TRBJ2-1	TGCAGTGCTGGAAACACGGGGGACCAGTTCTTC	CSAGNTGDQFF
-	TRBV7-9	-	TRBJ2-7	TGTGCCAGCAGCTTTGGGACCTACGAGCAGTACTTC	CASSFGTYEQYF
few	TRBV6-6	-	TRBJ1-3	TGTGCCAGCAGCCAGACCCTTTCGGGGGACACCATATATTTT	CASSQTLSGDTIYF
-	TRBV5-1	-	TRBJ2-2	TGCGCCAGCAGCTTGACCGCCAATGGGGAGCTGTTTTTT	CASSLTANGELFF
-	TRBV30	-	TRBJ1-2	TGTGCCTGGAGTCACTCACGAGATGGCTACACCTTC	CAWSHSRDGYTF
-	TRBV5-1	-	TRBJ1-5	TGCGCCAGCAGCTTGTTAGGCGGGACCAATCAGCCCCAGCATTTT	CASSLLGGTNQPQHF
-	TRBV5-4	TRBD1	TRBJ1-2	TGTGCCAGCAGCACGACAGGGGTGGGCTATGGCTACACCTTC	CASSTTGVGYGYTF
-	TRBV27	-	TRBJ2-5	TGTGCCAGCAGTAGGCGTTTGGGGCAAGAGACCCAGTACTTC	CASSRRLGQETQYF
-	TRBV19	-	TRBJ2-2	TGTGCCAGTAGTATGGAGCACCCTAACACCGGGGAGCTGTTTTTT	CASSMEHPNTGELFF
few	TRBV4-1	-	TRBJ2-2	TGCGCCAGCAGCCAAGTCCGGGCCGGGGAGCTGTTTTTT	CASSQVRAGELFF
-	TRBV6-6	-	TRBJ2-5	TGTGCCAGCAGCAAAGGGGCAGCCCAAGAGACCCAGTACTTC	CASSKGAAQETQYF
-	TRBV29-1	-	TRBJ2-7	TGCAGCGTTGAAGGCGGGAACCAGGTTTCCGAGCAGTACTTC	CSVEGGNQVSEQYF
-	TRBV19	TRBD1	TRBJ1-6	TGTGCCAGTAGTGGACAGGGGGATTCACCCCTCCACTTT	CASSGQGDSPLHF
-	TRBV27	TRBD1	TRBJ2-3	TGTGCCAGCAGTTTATCCCCAGGGACAGGGGTGAATACAGATACGCAGTATTTT	CASSLSPGTGVNTDTQYF
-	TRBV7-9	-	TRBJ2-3	TGTGCCAGCAGACAGGGTGTCACAGATACGCAGTATTTT	CASRQGVTDTQYF
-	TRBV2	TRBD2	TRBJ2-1	TGTGCCAGCCTCTCACTAGCGGGAAACAATGAGCAGTTCTTC	CASLSLAGNNEQFF
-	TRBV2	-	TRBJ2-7	TGTGCCAGCAGCGATCCGGGACTCCCAGTTCAGCAGTACTTC	CASSDPGLPVQQYF
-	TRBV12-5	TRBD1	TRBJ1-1	TGTGCTAGTGGTTCAGGGGGAGCTGAAGCTTTCTTT	CASGSGGAEAFF
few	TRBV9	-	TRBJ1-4	TGTGCCAGCAGCCCTTGGGGATATAATGAAAAACTGTTTTTT	CASSPWGYNEKLFF
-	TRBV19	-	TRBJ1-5	TGTGCCAGTAGTATAGATCCGGGCAGGGTCGTTCAGCCCCAGCATTTT	CASSIDPGRVVQPQHF
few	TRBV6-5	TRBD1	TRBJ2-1	TGTGCCAGCAGTTCGGACAGGACTGGGGGTGAGCAGTTCTTC	CASSSDRTGGEQFF
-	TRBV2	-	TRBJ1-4	TGTGCCAGCAGTGATCGACAGCGGGTTAGAGGCGAAAAACTGTTTTTT	CASSDRQRVRGEKLFF
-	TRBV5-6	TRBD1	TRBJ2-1	TGTGCCAGCAGCTCATCAGGGGGCCACAATGAGCAGTTCTTC	CASSSSGGHNEQFF
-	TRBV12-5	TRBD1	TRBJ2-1	TGTGCTAGTGGTTTCCCAAACACAGGGGGCTCCTACAATGAGCAGTTCTTC	CASGFPNTGGSYNEQFF
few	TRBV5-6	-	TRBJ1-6	TGTGCCAGCAGCCCCGGAGGTACCCTGCTCCACTTT	CASSPGGTLLHF
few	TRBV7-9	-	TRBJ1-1	TGTGCCAGCCGCCGACTGAGGGGGAGCACTGAAGCTTTCTTT	CASRRLRGSTEAFF
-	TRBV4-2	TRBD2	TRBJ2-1	TGTGCCAGCAGCCAAGAACTAGCGGGGGGGAGCTCCTACAATGAGCAGTTCTTC	CASSQELAGGSSYNEQFF
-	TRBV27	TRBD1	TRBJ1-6	TGTGCCAGCAGTTCAGGGGGAAGATATAATTCACCCCTCCACTTT	CASSSGGRYNSPLHF
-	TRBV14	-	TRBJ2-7	TGTGCCAGCAGCCAAGCGGACATCGCCTACTACGAGCAGTACTTC	CASSQADIAYYEQYF
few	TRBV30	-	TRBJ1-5	TGTGCCTGGAGTGTGACCTTGGGTCAGCCCCAGCATTTT	CAWSVTLGQPQHF